The 17 T cell receptor beta chains presented below share a single source sample, sequenced in a study of patients and donors after allogeneic stem cell transplantation. TCRdb used MiXCR to reprocess the RT-PCR reads, holding one entry per CDR3 protein. The repertoire consists of about 57,000 distinct CDR3 sequences, with 13% occurring once and the leading ten covering less than 35%. Sequenced: blood, either unsorted or a sorted T cell fraction (not recorded which). The receptors come from a human donor who was either an allogeneic HSCT recipient or a stem cell or donor lymphocyte infusion donor (not recorded which). It is not recorded whose cells these are; they may come from a transplant donor.

The chain carries TRBV7-2 and TRBJ2-1; the match to TRBD2 covers 7 bases. The junction had 19 bases not matched to a gene; V was cut back by 5 bases and J by 12 bases. Per the germline V gene, CDR1 is SGHTA and CDR2 is FQGNSA. This CDR3 has 16 residues. CDR3 nucleotide sequence: TGTGCCAGCAGCCCAGAAAGACTAGCATCCCCCATTTGGCAGTTCTTC. Amino acid sequence: CASSPERLASPIWQFF.

This clonotype was recorded a few times. The V call is TRBV12-3 or TRBV12-4, the J call TRBJ2-3; D gene uncertain. This CDR3 has 11 amino acids. Trimming pared 3 bases from V and 5 bases from J, leaving 3 bases between. CDR3 coding DNA: TGTGCCAGCAGTTTTGGAGATACGCAGTATTTT. Its protein is CASSFGDTQYF.

This clonotype was found a few times. This sequence joins TRBV7-3 and TRBJ1-1, with TRBD1 matching over 10 bases. Germline CDR1 is SGHTA and CDR2 is FQGTGA. CDR3 length: 13 amino acids. Germline trimming cut 5 bases from V and 11 bases from J; bases unmatched to any gene: 8. CDR3: CASSPTGGARAFF. The CDR3 DNA is TGTGCCAGCAGCCCGACAGGGGGCGCTCGGGCTTTCTTT.

The chain's CDR3 is CASSVGDQGYQPQHF. The CDR3 DNA is TGTGCCAGCAGCGTAGGGGACCAGGGATATCAGCCCCAGCATTTT. The genes are TRBV9 and TRBJ1-5, with a tentative D call TRBD1 (5 bases). Germline CDR1 is SGDLS and CDR2 is YYNGEE. This CDR3 contains 15 residues. Between the trimmed V and J ends, which lost 0 bases and 5 bases, there was a span of 12 bases.

This clonotype appeared a few times. The chain combines TRBV3-1 with TRBJ2-7, with D unclear. V lost 0 bases to trimming and J lost 2 bases, with 8 bases between them. The CDR3 has 14 residues. Germline V lookup: CDR1 LGHDT, CDR2 YNNKEL (reference sequence). CDR3 in amino acids: CASSQEASAYEQYF. The CDR3 region has the DNA TGTGCCAGCAGCCAAGAAGCCAGTGCCTACGAGCAGTACTTC.

A single count supports this clonotype. This sequence joins TRBV6-2 or TRBV6-3 and TRBJ2-1; D possibly corresponds to TRBD2 (6 bases). The germline V gene encodes CDR1 MNHEY and CDR2 SVGEGT. The CDR3 has 13 amino acids. Trimming left V 10 bases short and J 4 bases short, with 14 bases between. The CDR3 loop is CATHSGVYNEQFF. Written as DNA, the CDR3 is TGTGCCACTCACTCGGGGGTATACAATGAGCAGTTCTTC.

This clonotype was observed at least ten times. This chain connects TRBV7-9 to TRBJ1-5, with TRBD1 identical over 9 bases. V trimming: 5 bases; J trimming: 6 bases; junction bases outside the gene matches: 2. This CDR3 has 13 amino acids. Germline V gives CDR1 SEHNR, CDR2 FQNEAQ (reference sequence). Here the CDR3 reads CASSATGGQPQHF. The CDR3 region has the DNA TGTGCCAGCAGCGCGACAGGGGGTCAGCCCCAGCATTTT.

This sequence joins TRBV20-1 and TRBJ2-7; weak D call: TRBD2 (5 bases). The CDR3 length is 14 residues. V gave up 6 bases and J gave up 2 bases, with 17 bases separating them. Germline-derived CDR1 and CDR2 are DFQATT and SNEGSKA (reference sequence). The CDR3 coding sequence is TGCAGTGCCCCCGGGATTAAGGGTCCCTACGAGCAGTACTTC. Protein product: CSAPGIKGPYEQYF.

The chain couples TRBV11-2 to TRBJ2-5; 8 bases are a match to TRBD1. V was clipped by 6 bases and J by 5 bases; unmatched bases: 11. Germline V gene data show CDR1 as SGHAT and CDR2 as FQNNGV. The CDR3 sequence is 15 residues long. The CDR3 sequence is CASRLTTGGGETQYF. CDR3 nucleotides: TGTGCCAGCAGACTAACCACAGGGGGTGGCGAGACCCAGTACTTC.

The genes are TRBV7-8 and TRBJ2-3; TRBD1 might be the D (6 bases). Germline CDR1 and CDR2: SGHVS and FQNEAQ. V lost 3 bases and J 0 bases, leaving 13 bases between the germline ends. There are 16 residues in the CDR3. CDR3 sequence (DNA): TGTGCCAGCAGCTTCCCCGACAGGCCCAGCACAGATACGCAGTATTTT. Translation gives CASSFPDRPSTDTQYF. The complete variable domain, with remaining parts taken from reference TRBV7-8 and TRBJ2-3, reads GAGVSQSPRYKVAKRGQDVALRCDPISGHVSLFWYQQALGQGPEFLTYFQNEAQLDKSGLPSDRFFAERPEGSVSTLKIQRTQQEDSAVYLCASSFPDRPSTDTQYFGPGTRLTVL.

V is TRBV12-3 or TRBV12-4 and J is TRBJ1-1; tentative D call: TRBD1 (5 bases). The CDR3 consists of 13 residues. V was trimmed by 6 bases and J by 5 bases, leaving 13 bases between them. The CDR3 nucleotides read TGTGCCAGCAGAAAAGACAGTTCTACTGAAGCTTTCTTT. Translated: CASRKDSSTEAFF.

The J gene is TRBJ2-3, the V gene TRBV24-1; 8 bases are a match to TRBD1. The CDR3 runs to 15 residues. J gave up 3 bases and V 3 bases, and 4 bases lay outside the gene matches. The V gene's germline CDR1 is KGHDR and CDR2 SFDVKD. The CDR3 DNA is TGTGCCACCAGTGATCGACAGGGGAATACAGATACGCAGTATTTT. Its translation: CATSDRQGNTDTQYF.

This clonotype was seen more than once but under ten times. The V gene is TRBV6-5, the J gene TRBJ2-5; D possibly corresponds to TRBD2 (7 bases). This CDR3 contains 14 residues. The V gene lost 1 base and the J gene lost 5 bases, with 11 bases spanning the gap. Germline V gives CDR1 MNHEY, CDR2 SVGAGI. DNA for the CDR3: TGTGCCAGCAGTTACTTCGGGGGGCCGGAGACCCAGTACTTC. This encodes CASSYFGGPETQYF.

This clonotype showed up many times. The chain links TRBV12-3 or TRBV12-4 to TRBJ2-3; no definite D call. The V and J ends lost 0 bases and 6 bases respectively, with 10 bases between them. The CDR3 has 14 residues. DNA of the CDR3: TGTGCCAGCAGTTTAGCAGGGCCTCCGGATACGCAGTATTTT. As protein: CASSLAGPPDTQYF.

The V gene is TRBV25-1, the J gene TRBJ2-3, with 7 bases fitting TRBD2. With V trimmed by 8 bases and J by 0 bases, 8 bases remained unmatched. The germline V gene encodes CDR1 MGHDK and CDR2 SYGVNS. The CDR3 has 15 amino acids. This CDR3 is CASWEGRASTDTQYF. In DNA, the CDR3 is TGTGCCAGCTGGGAGGGCAGAGCTAGCACAGATACGCAGTATTTT.

This clonotype was recorded a few times. The V gene is TRBV20-1, the J gene TRBJ2-7; no clear D. Trimming took off 7 bases at V and 4 bases at J, with 17 bases between the two ends. The CDR3 contains 13 residues. Germline values: CDR1 DFQATT, CDR2 SNEGSKA (reference sequence). In DNA form, the CDR3 reads TGCAGTGTCTCACCGGGTAGTGTGTACGAGCAGTACTTC. Residues: CSVSPGSVYEQYF.

This clonotype is medium-sized (0.01 to 0.1%) in the sample. The genes are TRBV4-1 and TRBJ2-7, with D perhaps TRBD2 (6 bases). Germline CDR1 is MGHRA and CDR2 is YSYEKL. CDR3 length equals 16 residues. V was clipped by 3 bases and J by 6 bases, with 21 bases between them. Here the CDR3 DNA reads TGCGCCAGCAGCCAGACCTCTAGCGACCCCCCTACCGAGCAGTACTTC. It codes for CASSQTSSDPPTEQYF.